This record concerns one T cell receptor (beta chain) sequence. Its antigen is still unknown. The PCR was carried out with 60 Vbeta primers and 13 Jbeta primers. The protocol was immunoSEQ multiplex PCR, while the TCRdb copy is restricted to in-frame clones and leaves out a portion. The sample holds some 130,000 clones, roughly 70% seen once. The data derive from a study of cytomegalovirus exposure and HLA in healthy donors. CDR3 length equals 15 residues. V was cut by 2 bases and J by 2 bases, with 12 bases left in between. Germline values: CDR1 SGHRS, CDR2 YFSETQ. Broader study findings: With later analysis, a missense DCLRE1C variant became linked to TCR beta V- and J-gene trimming. Most TCR beta V segments were productive about 90% or about 30% of the time in an earlier analysis. In a later analysis, an Asian-associated ancestry cluster reportedly showed fewer N-insertions than the 666-donor mean.

The sequenced material came from PBMCs. This clonotype was sampled from a woman aged 60-70 years in good health and CMV-seropositive. This rearrangement joins TRBV5-1 to TRBJ2-3; D is perhaps TRBD2 (6 bases). CDR3 DNA: TGCGCCAGCAGCTTCAGCGGGCCACCCACAGATACGCAGTATTTT. Translated: CASSFSGPPTDTQYF.